These 30 T cell receptor beta chains share one sample of origin, sequenced in a study of OX40 agonist ivuxolimab in advanced cancers. The table came from immunoSEQ multiplex PCR; TCRdb's copy has only in-frame clones and leaves some out. The table has under 50,000 clones, roughly nine tenths seen once; the top ten hold around half. The sequencing here drew on CD4+ or CD8+ T cells sorted from blood, taken in a trial of the OX40 agonist ivuxolimab. These receptors were taken from an adult with an advanced solid tumor such as melanoma, head and neck, liver or kidney cancer.

The CDR3: CASSAVQGAVYEQYF. The CDR3 DNA follows: TGTGCCAGCAGCGCCGTCCAGGGGGCTGTGTACGAGCAGTACTTC. The rearrangement joins TRBV7-9 to TRBJ2-7; TRBD1 agrees at 8 bases. V gave up 5 bases and J gave up 4 bases; unmatched junction bases: 10. Germline loops: CDR1 SEHNR, CDR2 FQNEAQ (reference sequence). The CDR3 is 15 amino acids.

This rearrangement joins TRBV28 to TRBJ1-1; no definite D call. V was shortened by 7 bases and J by 0 bases, with 3 bases between the two germline ends. Germline V gene sequence: CDR1 MDHEN, CDR2 SYDVKM. The CDR3 consists of 11 residues. CDR3 bases: TGTGCCAGCATCCTGAACACTGAAGCTTTCTTT. Its protein is CASILNTEAFF.

J is TRBJ2-3 and V is TRBV18, with D maybe TRBD2 (5 bases). V shed 6 bases and J shed 4 bases, with 8 bases lying between them. The CDR3 runs to 12 residues. CDR1 and CDR2 (germline): KGHSH, LQKENI. CDR3 sequence reads: CASSRTSDTQYF. Written as DNA, the CDR3 is TGTGCCAGCTCGCGGACTTCAGATACGCAGTATTTT.

The rearrangement uses TRBV6-1 and TRBJ2-2; no definite D call. Trimming removed 4 bases from V and 1 base from J, with 4 bases in between. The CDR3 covers 13 residues. Germline CDR1 MNHNS, CDR2 SASEGT. CDR3 residues: CASSAVNTGELFF. CDR3 nucleotides: TGTGCCAGCAGTGCCGTGAACACCGGGGAGCTGTTTTTT.

CDR3 nucleotide sequence: TGTGCCAGCAGCGGGACGGACTACCACACAGATACGCAGTATTTT. This codes for CASSGTDYHTDTQYF. This chain connects TRBV2 to TRBJ2-3; a weak D match, TRBD2 (6 bases). This CDR3 is 15 amino acids long. Looked up from germline, CDR1 is SNHLY and CDR2 is FYNNEI. V lost 6 bases to trimming and J lost 2 bases, with 15 bases between them.

The CDR3 spells CASSEAGLGAGANVLTF. DNA of the CDR3: TGTGCCAGCAGCGAAGCAGGTTTGGGGGCTGGGGCCAACGTCCTGACTTTC. This sequence joins TRBV7-9 and TRBJ2-6, with D possibly being TRBD1 or TRBD2 (5 bases each). From germline, CDR1 is SEHNR and CDR2 FQNEAQ (reference sequence). The V end was cut by 5 bases, the J end by 2 bases, with 16 bases between. CDR3 length: 17 amino acids. The full variable domain, with the rest looked up from reference TRBV7-9 and TRBJ2-6, is DTGVSQNPRHKITKRGQNVTFRCDPISEHNRLYWYRQTLGQGPEFLTYFQNEAQLEKSRLLSDRFSAERPKGSFSTLEIQRTEQGDSAMYLCASSEAGLGAGANVLTFGAGSRLTVL.

The J gene is TRBJ2-2, the V gene TRBV5-1, with a weak D call TRBD2 (6 bases). Between the trimmed V and J ends, which lost 3 bases and 7 bases, there was a span of 16 bases. The CDR3 runs to 15 residues. Germline V gene lookup returns CDR1 SGHRS and CDR2 YFSETQ. The DNA of the CDR3 is TGCGCCAGCAGCTACACCCAGGGCGGGATCGGGGAGCTGTTTTTT. It is translated as CASSYTQGGIGELFF.

J is TRBJ1-2 and V is TRBV10-1, with TRBD1 matching over 9 bases. Germline CDR1 WNHNN, CDR2 SYGVQD (reference sequence). V dropped 5 bases and J dropped 7; count of bases not matched to a gene: 8. This CDR3 is 14 amino acids long. CDR3 sequence: CASSPGQGDSGYTF. CDR3 nucleotide sequence: TGCGCCAGCAGTCCGGGACAGGGTGATTCTGGCTACACCTTC.

This clone is hyperexpanded in the sample. Other nucleotide sequences in the sample specify the same CDR3. The chain is built from TRBV28 and TRBJ1-6; 7 nucleotides match TRBD1. The germline CDR1 and CDR2 sequences are MDHEN and SYDVKM. After removal of 2 bases from V and 4 bases from J, the junction contained 2 bases not matched to a gene. There are 15 residues in the CDR3. As DNA, the CDR3 is TGTGCCAGCAGTTTAGGACAGGATTATAATTCACCCCTCCACTTT. Its protein is CASSLGQDYNSPLHF. Complete variable domain (other parts from reference TRBV28 and TRBJ1-6): DVKVTQSSRYLVKRTGEKVFLECVQDMDHENMFWYRQDPGLGLRLIYFSYDVKMKEKGDIPEGYSVSREKKERFSLILESASTNQTSMYLCASSLGQDYNSPLHFGNGTRLTVT.

The V gene is TRBV29-1, the J gene TRBJ1-3; D not resolved. The germline V gene encodes CDR1 SQVTM and CDR2 ANQGSEA. This CDR3 spans 12 amino acids. V lost 1 base to trimming and J lost 4 bases, with 5 bases between them. CDR3 sequence: CSVEARGNTIYF. The CDR3 DNA follows: TGCAGCGTTGAAGCTAGGGGAAACACCATATATTTT.

The V call is TRBV27, the J call TRBJ1-1; TRBD1 is a possible D gene (5 bases). The V and J ends lost 0 bases and 0 bases respectively, with 11 bases between them. Germline loops: CDR1 MNHEY, CDR2 SMNVEV (reference sequence). This CDR3 contains 16 residues. CDR3 sequence reads: CASSLSRGTLNTEAFF. The DNA for the CDR3 is TGTGCCAGCAGTTTATCGAGAGGGACGTTGAACACTGAAGCTTTCTTT.

The chain couples TRBV7-3 to TRBJ1-5; no definite D call. CDR3 size: 14 residues. The germline CDR1 and CDR2 sequences are SGHTA and FQGTGA. The ends were cut back, 7 bases at V and 1 base at J, with 11 bases in the middle. CDR3: CASTTTGSNQPQHF. CDR3 DNA: TGTGCCAGCACCACTACGGGGAGCAATCAGCCCCAGCATTTT.

The chain links TRBV18 to TRBJ2-5; a possible D gene is TRBD1 (6 bases). Trimming took off 6 bases at V and 3 bases at J, with 11 bases between the two ends. Germline V gives CDR1 KGHSH, CDR2 LQKENI. CDR3 size: 13 residues. The chain's CDR3 is CASSPYREETQYF. CDR3 bases: TGTGCCAGCTCTCCCTACAGGGAAGAGACCCAGTACTTC.

The rearrangement uses TRBV4-3 and TRBJ2-5; 10 bases line up with TRBD2. Germline V lookup: CDR1 LGHNA, CDR2 YSLEER. CDR3 length equals 18 residues. J was trimmed by 2 bases and V by 0 bases; bases with no gene match: 9. The CDR3: CASSQERLAGVGQETQYF. The CDR3 DNA reads as TGCGCCAGCAGCCAAGAACGTCTAGCGGGGGTGGGGCAAGAGACCCAGTACTTC.

This chain joins TRBV11-3 and TRBJ2-7; no clear D gene. The CDR3 is made up of 11 amino acids. The germline gives CDR1 SGHNT, CDR2 YENEEA. V was trimmed by 3 bases and J by 5 bases, leaving 5 bases between them. CDR3 coding DNA: TGTGCCAGCAGCTTGCTCCACGAGCAGTACTTC. As protein: CASSLLHEQYF.

This sequence joins TRBV2 and TRBJ2-3; the D is unclear. Germline CDR1 reads SNHLY; CDR2 reads FYNNEI. CDR3 length: 14 amino acids. Between the trimmed V and J ends, which lost 6 bases and 0 bases, there was a span of 10 bases. In DNA form, the CDR3 reads TGTGCCAGCAGACGAATTACTAGCACAGATACGCAGTATTTT. Translating it yields CASRRITSTDTQYF.

DNA of the CDR3: TGCGCCAGCCTCGGGACAGGGGGAGGTCAGCCCCAGCATTTT. Protein: CASLGTGGGQPQHF. J is TRBJ1-5 and V is TRBV10-2; 11 bases agree with TRBD1. The V segment lost 8 bases and the J segment 6 bases; nucleotides outside the gene matches: 6. The V gene's germline CDR1 is WSHSY and CDR2 SAAADI. The CDR3 contains 14 residues.

The gene calls are TRBV27 and TRBJ2-1, with D perhaps matching TRBD2 (7 bases). This CDR3 region has 16 residues. CDR1 MNHEY and CDR2 SMNVEV come from the germline V gene (reference sequence). V was shortened by 6 bases and J by 6 bases, with 21 bases between the two germline ends. The CDR3 nucleotides read TGTGCCAGCAGCTTGCGCCGGGGGGCCCCCGGCAATGAGCAGTTCTTC. It translates to CASSLRRGAPGNEQFF.

This chain joins TRBV2 and TRBJ2-3, with D possibly TRBD2 on 5 matching bases. The germline V gene encodes CDR1 SNHLY and CDR2 FYNNEI. The CDR3 has 14 residues. V was trimmed by 6 bases and J by 2 bases, leaving 12 bases between them. DNA for the CDR3: TGTGCCAGCAGCGAGGGTCAGTTCACAGATACGCAGTATTTT. It codes for CASSEGQFTDTQYF.

The chain links TRBV4-1 to TRBJ1-1, with 7 bases identical to TRBD1. V gave up 2 bases and J gave up 4 bases; unmatched junction bases: 4. Germline CDR1 MGHRA, CDR2 YSYEKL. The CDR3 covers 14 residues. The CDR3 nucleotides are TGCGCCAGCAGCCAAAGCGACAGGGTCACTGAAGCTTTCTTT. Amino acids: CASSQSDRVTEAFF.

The rearrangement joins TRBV7-9 to TRBJ1-3; 9 bases are a match to TRBD1. Losses at the gene ends were 5 bases for V and 4 bases for J; bases not matched to a gene: 6. The CDR3 consists of 15 residues. Per germline, CDR1 SEHNR and CDR2 FQNEAQ (reference sequence). CDR3 loop: CASSGGTGRGNTIYF. The CDR3 DNA follows: TGTGCCAGCAGCGGTGGGACAGGGCGAGGAAACACCATATATTTT.

The chain employs TRBV5-4 and TRBJ1-1; 7 positions match TRBD1. CDR3 length: 14 amino acids. Germline CDR1 is SGHNT and CDR2 is YYREEE (reference sequence). The trim removed 3 bases at V and 5 bases at J, leaving 7 bases unmatched. CDR3 nucleotides: TGTGCCAGCAGCTCGGGACAGACGGAAACTGAAGCTTTCTTT. Protein product: CASSSGQTETEAFF.

V is TRBV11-2 and J is TRBJ1-5; D possibly corresponds to TRBD1 (6 bases). Germline CDR1 SGHAT, CDR2 FQNNGV. The CDR3 is 16 amino acids. Trimming stripped 0 bases from V and 9 bases from J, with 18 bases between. This CDR3 is CASSLDGGRLLRPQHF. Here the CDR3 DNA reads TGTGCCAGCAGCTTAGATGGGGGCCGGTTGCTCAGGCCCCAGCATTTT.

This clone showed up just once. The chain uses TRBV7-8 and TRBJ2-7; 8 nucleotides line up with TRBD2. Germline loops: CDR1 SGHVS, CDR2 FQNEAQ. The ends lost 7 bases at V and 4 bases at J; junction bases unmatched: 9. The CDR3 extends over 14 amino acids. The CDR3 is CASNLGAGGYEQYF. The CDR3 nucleotides read TGTGCCAGCAACTTGGGGGCGGGGGGTTACGAGCAGTACTTC. The whole variable domain, filled in from reference TRBV7-8 and TRBJ2-7, reads GAGVSQSPRYKVAKRGQDVALRCDPISGHVSLFWYQQALGQGPEFLTYFQNEAQLDKSGLPSDRFFAERPEGSVSTLKIQRTQQEDSAVYLCASNLGAGGYEQYFGPGTRLTVT.

This sequence joins TRBV28 and TRBJ1-2; the D is unclear. The CDR3 is made up of 12 amino acids. Germline CDR1 reads MDHEN; CDR2 reads SYDVKM. V was pared by 6 bases and J by 7 bases, with 12 bases between. CDR3 sequence: CASSWNGRGYTF. The CDR3 DNA reads as TGTGCCAGCAGCTGGAACGGGCGTGGCTACACCTTC.

This clone was recorded once. This chain joins TRBV9 and TRBJ1-6; possible D gene TRBD1, 5 bases. V was clipped by 0 bases and J by 10 bases, with 14 bases between them. This CDR3 region has 15 residues. Germline CDR1 and CDR2: SGDLS and YYNGEE. This chain's CDR3 is CASSVAPGIDSPLHF. CDR3 coding DNA: TGTGCCAGCAGCGTAGCTCCAGGGATCGACTCACCCCTCCACTTT.

The J gene is TRBJ1-5, the V gene TRBV6-5; tentatively, D is TRBD1 (5 bases). The CDR3 spans 14 residues. CDR1 is MNHEY and CDR2 is SVGAGI in the germline V gene. Trimming took 5 bases from V and 5 from J, leaving 13 bases between them. CDR3 protein: CASSTGDADQPQHF. The CDR3 DNA reads TGTGCCAGCAGTACCGGGGACGCCGATCAGCCCCAGCATTTT.

In its sample, this clone was seen once. The chain links TRBV5-1 to TRBJ1-4; 7 bases agree with TRBD1. Trimming at V came to 4 bases and at J to 8 bases, leaving 11 bases not matched to a gene. The CDR3 is made up of 15 amino acids. Germline V lookup: CDR1 SGHRS, CDR2 YFSETQ. The CDR3 protein is CASSPGQAVGEKLFF. CDR3 nucleotide sequence: TGCGCCAGCAGCCCCGGACAGGCGGTAGGAGAAAAACTGTTTTTT.

The chain employs TRBV7-9 and TRBJ2-7, with TRBD1 matching over 8 bases. Trimming removed 0 bases from V and 6 bases from J; junction bases left unmatched: 4. Germline V gene lookup returns CDR1 SEHNR and CDR2 FQNEAQ (reference sequence). This CDR3 region has 14 residues. CDR3 loop: CASSLAGQGGEQYF. The CDR3 DNA reads TGTGCCAGCAGCTTAGCCGGACAGGGCGGCGAGCAGTACTTC.

The CDR3 reads CASSPQLTSGRAYEQYF. The CDR3 DNA follows: TGTGCCAGCTCACCACAACTTACTAGCGGGAGGGCGTACGAGCAGTACTTC. The chain links TRBV18 to TRBJ2-7; 13 bases fit TRBD2. The CDR3 is 17 residues long. With V trimmed by 1 base and J by 4 bases, 7 bases remained unmatched. CDR1 and CDR2 (germline): KGHSH, LQKENI.